This TCR beta chain was identified in a study of shared clonotypes between healthy human individuals. The protocol was immunoSEQ multiplex PCR, while the TCRdb copy is restricted to in-frame clones and leaves out a portion. The table has over a million clones, around 78% seen once. Study observations and caveats: Four donors shared about 4.8% of their naive CD4 clonotypes. Compared with memory subsets, naive subsets generally had larger estimated richness. The authors expected sequencing depth to affect clonotype sharing among donors.

CDR1 is LNHDA, CDR2 SQIVND, per germline (reference sequence). With 3 bases removed from V and 6 bases from J, the gap between germline ends came to 12 bases. This CDR3 comprises 14 residues. Comment on this clone: Its specificity is not known.

CD4+ cell separation produced CD45RA+ naive and CD45RA-negative memory subsets. The TCR comes from a man between 18 and 29 years old in good health. Some clones in this sample may be carry-over from other donors' samples. The J gene is TRBJ2-1, the V gene TRBV19, with D perhaps matching TRBD1 or TRBD2 (6 bases each). What was sequenced was memory CD4+ T cells from PBMCs. The subset was: CD45RA-negative fraction. Here the CDR3 DNA reads TGTGCCAGTAGTATTAGGGGGGTCCCCAATGAGCAGTTCTTC. It yields the protein CASSIRGVPNEQFF.